The next 23 T cell receptor beta chains were all read from a single sample in a study of PD-L1 blockade in urothelial cancer. Profiled with immunoSEQ multiplex PCR; TCRdb holds only in-frame clones, not every one. The data contain approximately 110,000 clones, 70% to 90% of them singletons. The specimen comprised PBMCs, sampled around atezolizumab (anti-PD-L1) treatment. These receptors originate from a man in his fifties with urothelial cancer.

The genes are TRBV30 and TRBJ1-6, with D unresolved. Trimming took off 0 bases at V and 10 bases at J, with 13 bases between the two ends. CDR1 GTSNPN and CDR2 SVGIG come from the germline V gene (reference sequence). CDR3 length: 14 amino acids. The CDR3 loop is CAWSVNPTGSPLHF. CDR3 nucleotide sequence: TGTGCCTGGAGTGTAAACCCGACTGGCTCACCCCTCCACTTT.

The count of this clone is one. This chain links TRBV6-1 with TRBJ2-1, with a possible D match to TRBD2 (5 bases). There are 14 residues in the CDR3. V was pared by 4 bases and J by 7 bases, with 14 bases between. The germline CDR1 and CDR2 sequences are MNHNS and SASEGT. The CDR3 loop reads CASSVNGIGNEQFF. CDR3 DNA sequence: TGTGCCAGCAGTGTAAACGGGATTGGAAATGAGCAGTTCTTC.

The chain employs TRBV27 and TRBJ2-1; D perhaps matches TRBD1 (5 bases). The CDR3 is 14 amino acids. V was clipped by 3 bases and J by 4 bases, with 10 bases between them. The germline V gene encodes CDR1 MNHEY and CDR2 SMNVEV (reference sequence). CDR3 nucleotides: TGTGCCAGCAGTTTTTGGGGCCCTTACAATGAGCAGTTCTTC. It yields the protein CASSFWGPYNEQFF.

The chain carries TRBV6-1 and TRBJ2-1, with D maybe TRBD2 (6 bases). V was shortened by 2 bases and J by 2 bases, with 13 bases between the two germline ends. Germline V gives CDR1 MNHNS, CDR2 SASEGT. The CDR3 spans 16 residues. The CDR3 coding sequence is TGTGCCAGCAGTGAACCCACCCGACTAGCCTACAATGAGCAGTTCTTC. This translates into CASSEPTRLAYNEQFF.

In its sample, this clone was seen a few times. The J gene is TRBJ2-3, the V gene TRBV7-9; TRBD2 agrees at 7 bases. V was clipped by 1 base and J by 6 bases; unmatched bases: 10. In germline, CDR1 is SEHNR, CDR2 FQNEAQ (reference sequence). The CDR3 loop spans 16 amino acids. The CDR3 nucleotides read TGTGCCAGCAGCTTAGTTTCTAGCGGTAGCTGGGATACGCAGTATTTT. Translated, it gives CASSLVSSGSWDTQYF.

J is TRBJ2-7 and V is TRBV27; 7 bases align to TRBD1. The trim removed 8 bases at V and 1 base at J, leaving 5 bases unmatched. The CDR3 spans 13 residues. Looked up from germline, CDR1 is MNHEY and CDR2 is SMNVEV (reference sequence). Written as DNA, the CDR3 is TGTGCCAGCGGGACAGCGCTTTCCTACGAGCAGTACTTC. Its protein is CASGTALSYEQYF.

This clone has a handful of counts. The chain employs TRBV27 and TRBJ1-6; tentative D call: TRBD1 (6 bases). Trimming took off 6 bases at V and 4 bases at J, with 7 bases between the two ends. The CDR3 spans 13 residues. The germline gives CDR1 MNHEY, CDR2 SMNVEV (reference sequence). CDR3 nucleotides: TGTGCCAGCAGAAGGGGGTATAATTCACCCCTCCACTTT. As protein: CASRRGYNSPLHF.

Only one count was recorded for this clone. The rearrangement uses TRBV7-3 and TRBJ2-3, with D possibly TRBD1 on 6 matching bases. V was trimmed by 1 base and J by 4 bases, leaving 6 bases between them. The CDR3 is made up of 13 amino acids. Germline lookup yields CDR1 SGHTA and CDR2 FQGTGA. Here the CDR3 reads CASSLNRADTQYF. The CDR3 nucleotides are TGTGCCAGCAGCTTAAACAGGGCAGATACGCAGTATTTT.

The chain has TRBV19 and TRBJ2-7; D perhaps matches TRBD2 (6 bases). V lost 3 bases to trimming and J lost 3 bases, with 15 bases between them. The V gene's germline CDR1 is LNHDA and CDR2 SQIVND (reference sequence). This CDR3 has 15 residues. CDR3 protein: CASSIGGSGVYEQYF. The CDR3 region has the DNA TGTGCCAGTAGTATCGGGGGAAGTGGAGTCTACGAGCAGTACTTC.

V is TRBV18 and J is TRBJ2-7; D is perhaps TRBD1 (6 bases). CDR3 length equals 14 residues. Trimming stripped 0 bases from V and 6 bases from J, with 12 bases between. CDR1 and CDR2 (germline): KGHSH, LQKENI. The CDR3 region is CASSPPNRVFEQYF. The CDR3, as DNA: TGTGCCAGCTCACCACCCAACAGGGTGTTCGAGCAGTACTTC.

This chain joins TRBV5-1 and TRBJ2-1; 9 bases map to TRBD2. J was trimmed by 2 bases and V by 0 bases; bases with no gene match: 3. CDR1 and CDR2 from the germline V gene are SGHRS and YFSETQ. The CDR3 runs 16 residues. Here the CDR3 reads CASSLVVAGAYNEQFF. The CDR3 DNA reads as TGCGCCAGCAGCTTGGTAGTAGCGGGAGCCTACAATGAGCAGTTCTTC.

CDR3 protein: CASSPPGLNSGANVLTF. The CDR3 DNA reads as TGTGCCAGCAGCCCACCGGGACTAAACTCTGGGGCCAACGTCCTGACTTTC. The gene calls are TRBV9 and TRBJ2-6, with 7 positions matching TRBD2. This CDR3 has 17 amino acids. J was trimmed by 0 bases and V by 4 bases; bases with no gene match: 7. Germline CDR1 reads SGDLS; CDR2 reads YYNGEE.

As regards this clone: The sample holds other DNA sequences that translate to the same CDR3. The chain employs TRBV2 and TRBJ1-1; 7 bases align to TRBD1. Germline CDR1 and CDR2: SNHLY and FYNNEI. V lost 3 bases, J lost 1 base, and 2 bases stayed unmatched. The CDR3 has 14 amino acids. The CDR3 region has the DNA TGTGCCAGCAGTGAGCGGACAGGGAACACTGAAGCTTTCTTT. It yields the protein CASSERTGNTEAFF.

The chain couples TRBV19 to TRBJ2-1; tentative D call: TRBD1 (5 bases). The germline V gene has CDR1 LNHDA and CDR2 SQIVND (reference sequence). This CDR3 has 14 residues. Deletions cut 3 bases from V and 0 bases from J, with 6 bases between. CDR3 DNA: TGTGCCAGTAGTATGACAGCCTCCTACAATGAGCAGTTCTTC. This encodes CASSMTASYNEQFF.

In DNA, the CDR3 is TGTGCCAGCAGTTCCGCCGGGACTAGCGGATACAATGAGCAGTTCTTC. This gives the protein CASSSAGTSGYNEQFF. This sequence joins TRBV28 and TRBJ2-1, with 11 nucleotides matching TRBD2. After removal of 4 bases from V and 4 bases from J, the junction contained 6 bases not matched to a gene. Germline assignment: CDR1 MDHEN and CDR2 SYDVKM. The CDR3 is 16 residues long.

DNA of the CDR3: TGTGCCAGCAGTCTGGCAGGGAAACTTTGGCAGCCCCAGCATTTT. It is translated as CASSLAGKLWQPQHF. The gene calls are TRBV28 and TRBJ1-5, with D possibly being TRBD1 (5 bases). Per germline, CDR1 MDHEN and CDR2 SYDVKM. The CDR3 has 15 residues. Trimming took off 5 bases at V and 7 bases at J, with 18 bases between the two ends.

This clone was seen a single time. J is TRBJ2-7 and V is TRBV2; possibly TRBD1 for D (5 bases). This CDR3 has 12 residues. Trimming took off 3 bases at V and 2 bases at J, with 5 bases between the two ends. CDR1 is SNHLY and CDR2 is FYNNEI in the germline V gene. The CDR3 nucleotides read TGTGCCAGCAGTGAGGGGCCCTACGAGCAGTACTTC. This encodes CASSEGPYEQYF.

Only one count was recorded for this clone. The V gene is TRBV7-9, the J gene TRBJ1-6; D perhaps matches TRBD1 (5 bases). Trimming stripped 5 bases from V and 9 bases from J, with 14 bases between. Germline V lookup: CDR1 SEHNR, CDR2 FQNEAQ (reference sequence). There are 14 residues in the CDR3. CDR3 nucleotides: TGTGCCAGCAGCCTGGGGGGAGTCGTTTCACCCCTCCACTTT. Residues: CASSLGGVVSPLHF.

This chain joins TRBV9 and TRBJ2-7, with unresolved D. The CDR3 contains 13 residues. Germline-derived CDR1 and CDR2 are SGDLS and YYNGEE. The V end lost 0 bases, the J end lost 5 bases, and 9 bases lay between the germline ends. The CDR3 here is CASSVGPLNEQYF. CDR3 coding DNA: TGTGCCAGCAGCGTAGGCCCACTTAACGAGCAGTACTTC.

The chain uses TRBV7-8 and TRBJ2-3, with 13 bases matching TRBD2. V lost 1 base to trimming and J lost 3 bases; unmatched junction nucleotides: 13. CDR3 length: 20 residues. Looked up from germline, CDR1 is SGHVS and CDR2 is FQNEAQ. The DNA for the CDR3 is TGTGCCAGCAGCTTAGAGTCGGGACTAGCGGGAACGATATTGACAGATACGCAGTATTTT. Residues: CASSLESGLAGTILTDTQYF.

The chain employs TRBV7-9 and TRBJ1-5, with TRBD1 as a possible D gene (5 bases). Trimming removed 1 base at V and 6 bases at J, with 10 bases between. Germline V gene sequence: CDR1 SEHNR, CDR2 FQNEAQ (reference sequence). The CDR3 loop spans 14 amino acids. The CDR3 DNA follows: TGTGCCAGCAGCTTAGGGGGCCAGGGTCAGCCCCAGCATTTT. As protein: CASSLGGQGQPQHF. The entire variable domain, with the rest obtained from reference TRBV7-9 and TRBJ1-5, is as follows: DTGVSQNPRHKITKRGQNVTFRCDPISEHNRLYWYRQTLGQGPEFLTYFQNEAQLEKSRLLSDRFSAERPKGSFSTLEIQRTEQGDSAMYLCASSLGGQGQPQHFGDGTRLSIL.

The V gene is TRBV7-6, the J gene TRBJ1-5, with a weak D call TRBD1 (5 bases). V dropped 3 bases and J dropped 7 bases, with 16 bases sitting between them. The CDR3 runs 15 residues. CDR1 and CDR2 from the germline V gene are SGHVS and FNYEAQ. The CDR3 spells CASSFAAGEGQPQHF. Here the CDR3 DNA reads TGTGCCAGCAGCTTTGCGGCGGGGGAAGGGCAGCCCCAGCATTTT.

For the CDR3, the DNA is TGTGCCACCAGCGGACGACAGGGGGCAATTGAAAAACTGTTTTTT. Residues: CATSGRQGAIEKLFF. V gene TRBV15 combines with J gene TRBJ1-4, with TRBD1 identical over 10 bases. Trimming removed 5 bases from V and 7 bases from J; junction bases left unmatched: 7. This CDR3 is 15 amino acids long. Germline lookup yields CDR1 LNHNV and CDR2 YYDKDF (reference sequence).